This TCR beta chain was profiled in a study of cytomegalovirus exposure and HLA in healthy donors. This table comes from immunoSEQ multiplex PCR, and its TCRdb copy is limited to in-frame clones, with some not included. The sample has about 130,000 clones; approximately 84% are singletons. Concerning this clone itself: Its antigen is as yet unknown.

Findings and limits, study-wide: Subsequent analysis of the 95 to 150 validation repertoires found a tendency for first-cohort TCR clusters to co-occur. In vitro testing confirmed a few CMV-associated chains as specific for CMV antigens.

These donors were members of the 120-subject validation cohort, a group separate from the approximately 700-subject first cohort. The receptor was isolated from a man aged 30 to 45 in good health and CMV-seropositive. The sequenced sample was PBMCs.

The CDR3 region has the DNA TGTGCCAGCAACGTGGCTGGAGGGAACACTGAAGCTTTCTTT. Translation: CASNVAGGNTEAFF. The V call is TRBV27, the J call TRBJ1-1, with D hard to call. This CDR3 comprises 14 residues. Germline V gene sequence: CDR1 MNHEY, CDR2 SMNVEV (reference sequence). V was pared by 7 bases and J by 1 base, with 13 bases between.